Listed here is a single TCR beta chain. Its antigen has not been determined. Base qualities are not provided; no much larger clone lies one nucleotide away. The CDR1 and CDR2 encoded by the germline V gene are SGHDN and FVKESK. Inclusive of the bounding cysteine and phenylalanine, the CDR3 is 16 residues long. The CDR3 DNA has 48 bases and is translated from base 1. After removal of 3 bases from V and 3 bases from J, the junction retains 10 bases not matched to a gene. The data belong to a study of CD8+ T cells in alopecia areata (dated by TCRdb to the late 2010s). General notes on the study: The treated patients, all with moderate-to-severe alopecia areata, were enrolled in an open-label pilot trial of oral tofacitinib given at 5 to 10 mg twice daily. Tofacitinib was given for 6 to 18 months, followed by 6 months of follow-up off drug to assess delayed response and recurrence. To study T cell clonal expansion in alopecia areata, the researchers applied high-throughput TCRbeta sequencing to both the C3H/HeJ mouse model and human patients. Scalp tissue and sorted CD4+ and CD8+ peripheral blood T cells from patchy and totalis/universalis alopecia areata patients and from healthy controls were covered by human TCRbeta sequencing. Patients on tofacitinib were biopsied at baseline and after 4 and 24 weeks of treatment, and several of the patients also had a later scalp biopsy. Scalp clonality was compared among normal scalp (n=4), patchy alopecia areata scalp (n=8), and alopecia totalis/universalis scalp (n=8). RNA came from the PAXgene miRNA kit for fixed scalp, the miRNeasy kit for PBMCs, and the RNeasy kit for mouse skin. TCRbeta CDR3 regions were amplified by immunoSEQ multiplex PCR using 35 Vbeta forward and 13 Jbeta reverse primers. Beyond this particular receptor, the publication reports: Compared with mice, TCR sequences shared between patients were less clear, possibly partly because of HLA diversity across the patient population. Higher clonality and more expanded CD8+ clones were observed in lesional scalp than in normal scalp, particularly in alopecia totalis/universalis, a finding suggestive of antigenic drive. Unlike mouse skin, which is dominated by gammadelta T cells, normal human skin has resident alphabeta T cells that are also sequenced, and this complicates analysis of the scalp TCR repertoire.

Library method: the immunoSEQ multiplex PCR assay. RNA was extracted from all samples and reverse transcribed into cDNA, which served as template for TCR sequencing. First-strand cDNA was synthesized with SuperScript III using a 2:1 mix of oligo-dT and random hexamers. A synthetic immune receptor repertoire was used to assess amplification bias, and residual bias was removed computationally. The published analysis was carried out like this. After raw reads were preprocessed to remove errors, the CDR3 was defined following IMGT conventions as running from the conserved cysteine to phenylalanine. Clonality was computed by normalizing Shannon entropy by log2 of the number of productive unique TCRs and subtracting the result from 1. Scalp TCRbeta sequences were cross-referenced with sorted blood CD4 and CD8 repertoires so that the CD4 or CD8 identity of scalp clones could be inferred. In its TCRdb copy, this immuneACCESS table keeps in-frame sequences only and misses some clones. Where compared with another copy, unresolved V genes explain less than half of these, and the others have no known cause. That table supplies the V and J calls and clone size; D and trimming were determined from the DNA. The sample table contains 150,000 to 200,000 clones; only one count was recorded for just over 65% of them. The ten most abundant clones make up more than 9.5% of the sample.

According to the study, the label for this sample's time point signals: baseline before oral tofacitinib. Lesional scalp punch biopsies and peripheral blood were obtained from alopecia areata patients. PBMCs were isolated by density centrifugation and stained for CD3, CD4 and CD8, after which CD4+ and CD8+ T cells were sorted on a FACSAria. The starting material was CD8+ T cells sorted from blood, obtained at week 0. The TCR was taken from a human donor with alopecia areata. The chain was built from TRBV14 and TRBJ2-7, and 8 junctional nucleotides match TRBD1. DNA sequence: TGTGCCAGCAGCCAGGGGCCGGGACAGGTACGCTACGAGCAGTACTTC. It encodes CASSQGPGQVRYEQYF.